What follows describes a single TCR beta chain. The antigen this receptor binds is unknown. The input lacks base qualities; no much larger clone sits a single base away. This sample stems from a study of CD8+CD57+ T cells in acquired aplastic anemia (dated by TCRdb to the late 2010s). At the level of the whole study: On average, sorted CD4+ and CD8+ cells yielded 3.2 ug of extracted DNA, with a range of roughly 0.18 to 27.4 ug. CD8+CD57+ expansion was defined as a frequency above the mean frequency observed in healthy subjects.

General findings and caveats noted by the study authors: Twenty-nine CD8+ CDR3 sequences were found in both patients and controls but appeared to be highly expressed in patients and within the immunodominant clones of the patients. CD8+ Simpson's diversity did not differ significantly between patients and healthy controls (P=0.060).

Patients chosen for sequencing had shown expansion of CD8+CD57+ cells by flow cytometry. All patients had severe acquired aplastic anemia diagnosed by International Study of Aplastic Anemia and Agranulocytosis and Camitta criteria. At the time blood was sampled, none of the patients had received any therapy. In this study, sorted CD4+ and CD8+ T cells from the blood of healthy subjects and of severe aplastic anemia patients had their TCR repertoires deep-sequenced. Patients were enrolled under clinicaltrials.gov protocols 00001620, 01623167, 00001397, 00071045, 00081523 and 00961064 in the USA. Ficoll-Paque density gradient centrifugation was used to isolate peripheral blood mononuclear cells. CD4+ and CD8+ T cells were sorted by FACS or magnetic beads before DNA extraction. CDR1 and CDR2 (MNHNS, SASEGT) derive from the germline V gene. The CDR3 runs 14 amino acids, cysteine and phenylalanine included. Only the CDR3 part of the read is kept: 42 bases, read in frame from the first base. For this chain, trimming is 7 bases at the V end and 6 bases at the J end, and the number of junction bases without a gene match is 5.

Genomic DNA served as template for TCR beta VDJ combination and CDR3 sequence profiling. TCR repertoire sequencing was run on an Illumina HiSeq 2000. The study's processing was this. TRBV/TRBJ rearrangement plots, CDR3 size and DJ length profiles, and Simpson's diversity index were used to evaluate the repertoires. The most abundant DNA sequence in the deep sequencing data was defined as the immunodominant clone. CDR3 amino acid sequences were checked for sharing across subjects and were also compared against the VDJdb database and published repertoires. TCRdb reworked the public reads: Q25 trimming with fastp, MiXCR clone assembly, productive beta chains retained. Each entry is one CDR3 protein sequence, shown with its most common DNA and genes. These V and J calls derive from TCRdb rather than the authors' analysis. A total of 200,000 to 250,000 distinct CDR3 sequences appear in this sample, over 40% of them only once. The ten largest clones take up about 20% of the sample.

The receptor was isolated from a human donor with aplastic anemia. The rearrangement joined TRBV6-1 to TRBJ1-5; 11 bases in the junction line up with TRBD1. Sequences were obtained from sorted CD4+, CD8+, or CD8+CD57+ T cells (not recorded which) from PBMCs. This receptor carries the CDR3 CASIGTGGRQPQHF. In nucleotide form, the sequence is TGTGCCAGCATCGGGACAGGGGGACGTCAGCCCCAGCATTTT.